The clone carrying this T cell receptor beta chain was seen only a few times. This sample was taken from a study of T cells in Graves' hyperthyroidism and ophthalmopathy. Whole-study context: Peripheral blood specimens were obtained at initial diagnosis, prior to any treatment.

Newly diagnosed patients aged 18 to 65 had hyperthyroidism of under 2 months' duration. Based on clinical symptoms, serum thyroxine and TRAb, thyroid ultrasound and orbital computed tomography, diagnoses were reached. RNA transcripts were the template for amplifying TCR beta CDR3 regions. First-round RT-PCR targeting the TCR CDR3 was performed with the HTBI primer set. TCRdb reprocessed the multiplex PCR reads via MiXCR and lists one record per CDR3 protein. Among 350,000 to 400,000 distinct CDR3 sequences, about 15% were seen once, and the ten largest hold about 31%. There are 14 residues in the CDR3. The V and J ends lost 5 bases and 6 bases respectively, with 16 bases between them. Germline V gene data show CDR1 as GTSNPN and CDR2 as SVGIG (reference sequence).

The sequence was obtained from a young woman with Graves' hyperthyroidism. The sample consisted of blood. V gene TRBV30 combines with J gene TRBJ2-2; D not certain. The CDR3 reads CAWARHTTSGELFF. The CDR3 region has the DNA TGTGCCTGGGCCCGTCATACCACCTCCGGGGAGCTGTTTTTT.